Below, one T cell receptor beta chain is given with its context. The data are from a study of blood T cell repertoires in COVID-19. As for the study in general: Acute and convalescent COVID-19 specimens originated in the United States, Italy and Spain. PBMCs, B-cell-depleted T cells, or T cells provided the cDNA or gDNA that made up the material.

Original methodology: Researchers report that nucleated cell counts were estimated from reference gene primer amplification. Repertoires were generated with immunoSEQ multiplex PCR, while TCRdb's copy carries only in-frame clones and drops some. The V and J calls and the clone size are those of that table, but D and trimming were determined from the DNA. The sample includes about 140,000 clones, about 78% seen only once; the top ten take roughly 9.7%. Per germline, CDR1 LNHNV and CDR2 YYDKDF (reference sequence). The CDR3 is 16 residues long. Trimming cost V 1 base and J 2 bases, with 12 bases left between them.

This chain connects TRBV15 to TRBJ1-3; D is possibly TRBD1 (5 bases). Material for sequencing was peripheral blood. This sequence was found in a man between 60 and 75 years old who had recovered from COVID-19. The CDR3 DNA sequence: TGTGCCACCAGCAGAGTAACAGGCTATGCTGGAAACACCATATATTTT. Amino acid sequence: CATSRVTGYAGNTIYF.